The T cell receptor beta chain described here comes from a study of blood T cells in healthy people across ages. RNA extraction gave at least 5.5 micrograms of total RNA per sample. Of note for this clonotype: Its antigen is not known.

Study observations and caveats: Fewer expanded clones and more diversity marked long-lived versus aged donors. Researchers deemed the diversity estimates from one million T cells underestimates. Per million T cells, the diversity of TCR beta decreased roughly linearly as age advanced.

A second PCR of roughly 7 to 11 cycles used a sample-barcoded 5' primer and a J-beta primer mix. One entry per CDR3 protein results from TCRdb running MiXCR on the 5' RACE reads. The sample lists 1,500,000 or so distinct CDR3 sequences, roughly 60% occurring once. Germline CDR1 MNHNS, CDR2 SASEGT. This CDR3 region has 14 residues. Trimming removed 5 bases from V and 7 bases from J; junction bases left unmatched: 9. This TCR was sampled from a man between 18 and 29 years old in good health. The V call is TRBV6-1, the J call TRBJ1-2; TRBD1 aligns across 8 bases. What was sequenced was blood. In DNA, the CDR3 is TGTGCCAGCAGTCCGGACAGGGTTCGGAGTGGCTACACCTTC. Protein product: CASSPDRVRSGYTF.